A single sample is the source of the 9 T cell receptor beta chains below, sequenced in a study of identical twins. MiXCR, run by TCRdb on the 5' RACE reads, gives a single entry per CDR3 protein. The sample has around 680,000 distinct CDR3 sequences; 8.6% are singletons. These records were also assigned to another study, of yellow fever vaccine responses in identical twins.

What was sequenced was PBMCs. These receptors were obtained from a woman aged 18 to 35 in good health.

V and J are TRBV5-1 and TRBJ2-1; tentatively, D is TRBD1 or TRBD2 (5 bases each). Germline loops: CDR1 SGHRS, CDR2 YFSETQ. The CDR3 has 16 residues. Trimming took off 2 bases at V and 8 bases at J, with 20 bases between the two ends. Here the CDR3 reads CASSFSGQGVRDEQFF. In nucleotides, the CDR3 is TGCGCCAGCAGCTTCTCTGGTCAGGGAGTTAGGGATGAGCAGTTCTTC. The entire variable domain, with the rest obtained from reference TRBV5-1 and TRBJ2-1, is as follows: KAGVTQTPRYLIKTRGQQVTLSCSPISGHRSVSWYQQTPGQGLQFLFEYFSETQRNKGNFPGRFSGRQFSNSRSEMNVSTLELGDSALYLCASSFSGQGVRDEQFFGPGTRLTVL.

There are a few counts of this clonotype. The chain links TRBV7-8 to TRBJ2-3; D may be TRBD2 (5 bases). Trimming left V 5 bases short and J 2 bases short, with 23 bases between. The CDR3 runs to 18 residues. Per germline, CDR1 SGHVS and CDR2 FQNEAQ. The DNA for the CDR3 is TGTGCCAGCAGCCCCGGCTCGTCATATCGGGGTTCCACAGATACGCAGTATTTT. It is translated as CASSPGSSYRGSTDTQYF.

This clonotype has more than one count but fewer than ten. V usage is TRBV7-2 and J usage is TRBJ1-2, with TRBD1 matching 9 bases. Per germline, CDR1 SGHTA and CDR2 FQGNSA. With V trimmed by 8 bases and J by 8 bases, 9 bases remained unmatched. The CDR3 covers 13 residues. The CDR3 reads CASALGTGYGYTF. The CDR3 bases are TGTGCCAGCGCATTGGGGACAGGGTACGGCTACACCTTC.

This chain joins TRBV28 and TRBJ1-5; D is uncertain. Germline V gene lookup returns CDR1 MDHEN and CDR2 SYDVKM. V dropped 6 bases and J dropped 7 bases, with 16 bases sitting between them. The CDR3 totals 14 residues. As DNA, the CDR3 is TGTGCCAGCAGCCCGGGGTGGGCAGGACAGCCCCAGCATTTT. As protein: CASSPGWAGQPQHF.

The rearrangement joins TRBV10-3 to TRBJ2-1; 7 nucleotides align to TRBD2. The J segment lost 0 bases and the V segment lost 8 bases, leaving 4 bases of the junction unmatched. The CDR3 is 14 residues long. CDR1 and CDR2 (germline): ENHRY, SYGVKD. CDR3 coding DNA: TGTGCCATCCTCGGCGGGAGCTCCTACAATGAGCAGTTCTTC. Its translation is CAILGGSSYNEQFF.

V usage is TRBV11-2 and J usage is TRBJ2-1; D gene ambiguous. The germline V gene has CDR1 SGHAT and CDR2 FQNNGV. The CDR3 sequence is 15 residues long. V gave up 5 bases and J gave up 3 bases, with 14 bases separating them. CDR3 sequence reads: CASSRGDVVYNEQFF. In DNA, the CDR3 is TGTGCCAGCAGCCGTGGGGATGTCGTCTACAATGAGCAGTTCTTC.

This clonotype has more than one count but fewer than ten. This rearrangement joins TRBV4-1 to TRBJ2-2; D possibly corresponds to TRBD2 (5 bases). CDR1 MGHRA and CDR2 YSYEKL come from the germline V gene. Trimming took off 5 bases at V and 6 bases at J, with 16 bases between the two ends. The CDR3 is 15 residues long. The CDR3 DNA is TGCGCCAGCAGCTGGAGGCTAGCAATGCCCGGGGAGCTGTTTTTT. It encodes CASSWRLAMPGELFF.

This clonotype was observed many times. The chain employs TRBV20-1 and TRBJ2-3; 12 positions agree with TRBD2. V lost 3 bases to trimming and J lost 3 bases; unmatched junction nucleotides: 4. Germline assignment: CDR1 DFQATT and CDR2 SNEGSKA (reference sequence). The CDR3 is 15 amino acids. This CDR3 reads CSASASGGGTDTQYF. DNA of the CDR3: TGCAGTGCTAGCGCTAGCGGGGGGGGGACAGATACGCAGTATTTT.

This clonotype has at least ten counts. CDR3 residues: CASSLKGGPGTDTQYF. CDR3 nucleotide sequence: TGTGCCAGCAGCTTGAAGGGGGGCCCTGGCACAGATACGCAGTATTTT. The chain joins TRBV7-9 to TRBJ2-3; D may match TRBD1 or TRBD2 (6 bases each). The germline V gene encodes CDR1 SEHNR and CDR2 FQNEAQ (reference sequence). V gave up 3 bases and J gave up 1 base, with 14 bases separating them. The CDR3 loop spans 16 amino acids.